A single sample gave rise to the 16 T cell receptor beta chains below, sequenced in a study of cytomegalovirus exposure and HLA in healthy donors. Sequencing was performed with immunoSEQ multiplex PCR; in TCRdb, only in-frame clones are kept and a portion is missing. The data contain approximately 150,000 clones, 87% of them seen just once; the ten biggest clones take up roughly 4.5%. The source material was PBMCs. The receptors stem from a man younger than 35 in good health and CMV-seropositive.

This rearrangement joins TRBV6-1 to TRBJ1-5, with 11 bases lining up with TRBD1. The J segment lost 6 bases and the V segment lost 2 bases, leaving 6 bases of the junction unmatched. The germline V gene has CDR1 MNHNS and CDR2 SASEGT. The CDR3 totals 16 residues. The CDR3 region has the DNA TGTGCCAGCAGTGAAAGGAGGACAGGGGGCTTTCAGCCCCAGCATTTT. The encoded protein is CASSERRTGGFQPQHF.

CDR3 bases: TGTGCCAGCAGTTTAGGACTAGCGGGAGCGTCAGGCTACGAGCAGTACTTC. As protein: CASSLGLAGASGYEQYF. The genes are TRBV27 and TRBJ2-7; the match to TRBD2 covers 13 bases. This CDR3 comprises 17 residues. Germline loops: CDR1 MNHEY, CDR2 SMNVEV (reference sequence). Unmatched junction bases numbered 7, after V lost 2 bases and J lost 3 bases.

This clone appeared a few times. This rearrangement joins TRBV4-1 to TRBJ1-3, with 8 bases matching TRBD1. Unmatched junction bases numbered 3, after V lost 1 base and J lost 4 bases. CDR3 length: 15 residues. The germline gives CDR1 MGHRA, CDR2 YSYEKL. CDR3 sequence reads: CASSQAGGEGNTIYF. The CDR3 bases are TGCGCCAGCAGCCAAGCAGGGGGCGAAGGAAACACCATATATTTT.

This clone came up once. The chain couples TRBV9 to TRBJ2-1; possibly TRBD1 for D (5 bases). V was pared by 0 bases and J by 4 bases, with 11 bases between. Germline V gene lookup returns CDR1 SGDLS and CDR2 YYNGEE. The CDR3 is 15 residues long. The CDR3 coding sequence is TGTGCCAGCAGCGTAGAGACAGTACCGTACAATGAGCAGTTCTTC. This encodes CASSVETVPYNEQFF. Supplemented by reference TRBV9 and TRBJ2-1, the full variable domain reads DSGVTQTPKHLITATGQRVTLRCSPRSGDLSVYWYQQSLDQGLQFLIQYYNGEERAKGNILERFSAQQFPDLHSELNLSSLELGDSALYFCASSVETVPYNEQFFGPGTRLTVL.

V and J are TRBV19 and TRBJ1-2; 12 positions agree with TRBD1. V was pared by 6 bases and J by 6 bases, with 11 bases of the junction left unmatched. The germline V gene encodes CDR1 LNHDA and CDR2 SQIVND (reference sequence). The CDR3 is made up of 16 amino acids. CDR3 in DNA: TGTGCCAGTAGCCCCTGGGACAGGGGGCGGCAAAATGGCTACACCTTC. This gives the protein CASSPWDRGRQNGYTF.

This clone was recorded only once. The gene calls are TRBV27 and TRBJ2-1; 7 bases agree with TRBD1. The CDR3 totals 13 residues. Germline assignment: CDR1 MNHEY and CDR2 SMNVEV (reference sequence). Trimming cost V 4 bases and J 7 bases; bases outside gene matches: 4. CDR3 residues: CASSSTGANEQFF. CDR3 nucleotide sequence: TGTGCCAGCAGTTCCACAGGGGCGAATGAGCAGTTCTTC.

The rearrangement links TRBV2 to TRBJ1-5; D might be TRBD1 (5 bases). Per the germline V gene, CDR1 is SNHLY and CDR2 is FYNNEI. The CDR3 consists of 15 residues. The V end lost 7 bases, the J end lost 3 bases, and 16 bases lay between the germline ends. The CDR3 coding sequence is TGTGCCAGCAACTCTGAAGGGGCAGTCAATCAGCCCCAGCATTTT. Its protein product is CASNSEGAVNQPQHF.

The V gene is TRBV7-3, the J gene TRBJ2-1; 11 bases agree with TRBD2. Germline V gene sequence: CDR1 SGHTA, CDR2 FQGTGA. V gave up 2 bases and J gave up 6 bases; unmatched junction bases: 3. The CDR3 runs 15 residues. The CDR3 region has the DNA TGTGCCAGCAGCTTATATAGCGGGGGGGCCAATGAGCAGTTCTTC. Encoded protein: CASSLYSGGANEQFF.

This clone was recorded only once. This chain joins TRBV5-4 and TRBJ2-7; possibly TRBD2 for D (6 bases). Germline CDR1 SGHNT, CDR2 YYREEE (reference sequence). The V end lost 5 bases, the J end lost 6 bases, and 15 bases lay between the germline ends. There are 13 residues in the CDR3. CDR3 protein: CASSPPGGAEQYF. CDR3 nucleotide sequence: TGTGCCAGCAGTCCCCCAGGCGGGGCCGAGCAGTACTTC.

The chain links TRBV7-8 to TRBJ1-1, with a weak D call TRBD1 (6 bases). This CDR3 contains 12 residues. CDR1 SGHVS and CDR2 FQNEAQ come from the germline V gene. Trimming removed 5 bases from V and 9 bases from J, with 13 bases in between. The DNA of the CDR3 is TGTGCCAGCAGCCAGGACAGTGTTCAAGCTTTCTTT. Its translation is CASSQDSVQAFF.

The sample holds one count of this clone. V gene TRBV5-1 combines with J gene TRBJ2-1, with 8 bases that match TRBD2. Trimming cost V 1 base and J 6 bases; bases outside gene matches: 3. Germline lookup yields CDR1 SGHRS and CDR2 YFSETQ. The length of the CDR3 is 14 residues. The DNA of the CDR3 is TGCGCCAGCAGCTTGATCGGACTAGCCAATGAGCAGTTCTTC. It codes for CASSLIGLANEQFF.

This chain uses TRBV29-1 with TRBJ2-7, with 10 bases aligning to TRBD2. The CDR3 runs to 14 residues. V dropped 6 bases and J dropped 1; count of bases not matched to a gene: 6. Germline assignment: CDR1 SQVTM and CDR2 ANQGSEA. This CDR3 is CSVAGTSVSYEQYF. In nucleotides, the CDR3 is TGCAGCGTGGCCGGGACTAGCGTATCCTACGAGCAGTACTTC.

The chain joins TRBV7-9 to TRBJ2-5; D is possibly TRBD2 (5 bases). The V gene's germline CDR1 is SEHNR and CDR2 FQNEAQ (reference sequence). This CDR3 region has 15 residues. V dropped 5 bases and J dropped 5 bases, with 18 bases sitting between them. CDR3 sequence: CASSPKRESRETQYF. The DNA of the CDR3 is TGTGCCAGCAGCCCAAAGAGGGAGAGCAGGGAGACCCAGTACTTC.

The V gene is TRBV5-1, the J gene TRBJ1-2; a possible D gene is TRBD1 (5 bases). There are 14 residues in the CDR3. The V end lost 4 bases, the J end lost 0 bases, and 10 bases lay between the germline ends. Looked up from germline, CDR1 is SGHRS and CDR2 is YFSETQ. The CDR3 DNA follows: TGCGCCAGCAGCCCTGACAGTTCTAACTATGGCTACACCTTC. Translation gives CASSPDSSNYGYTF.

The V call is TRBV7-9, the J call TRBJ2-7; the D is unclear. The CDR3 sequence is 13 residues long. Trimming left V 2 bases short and J 7 bases short, with 12 bases between. Germline V gives CDR1 SEHNR, CDR2 FQNEAQ (reference sequence). CDR3 amino acids: CASSLSGTEEQYF. CDR3 sequence (DNA): TGTGCCAGCAGCTTATCTGGTACGGAGGAGCAGTACTTC.

The chain is built from TRBV5-5 and TRBJ2-1; maybe TRBD2 (5 bases). Per germline, CDR1 SGHKS and CDR2 YYEKEE (reference sequence). With 3 bases removed from V and 7 bases from J, the gap between germline ends came to 8 bases. This CDR3 is built from 12 residues. The CDR3 DNA sequence: TGTGCCAGCAGCTCAGGACTGAATGAGCAGTTCTTC. Residues: CASSSGLNEQFF.